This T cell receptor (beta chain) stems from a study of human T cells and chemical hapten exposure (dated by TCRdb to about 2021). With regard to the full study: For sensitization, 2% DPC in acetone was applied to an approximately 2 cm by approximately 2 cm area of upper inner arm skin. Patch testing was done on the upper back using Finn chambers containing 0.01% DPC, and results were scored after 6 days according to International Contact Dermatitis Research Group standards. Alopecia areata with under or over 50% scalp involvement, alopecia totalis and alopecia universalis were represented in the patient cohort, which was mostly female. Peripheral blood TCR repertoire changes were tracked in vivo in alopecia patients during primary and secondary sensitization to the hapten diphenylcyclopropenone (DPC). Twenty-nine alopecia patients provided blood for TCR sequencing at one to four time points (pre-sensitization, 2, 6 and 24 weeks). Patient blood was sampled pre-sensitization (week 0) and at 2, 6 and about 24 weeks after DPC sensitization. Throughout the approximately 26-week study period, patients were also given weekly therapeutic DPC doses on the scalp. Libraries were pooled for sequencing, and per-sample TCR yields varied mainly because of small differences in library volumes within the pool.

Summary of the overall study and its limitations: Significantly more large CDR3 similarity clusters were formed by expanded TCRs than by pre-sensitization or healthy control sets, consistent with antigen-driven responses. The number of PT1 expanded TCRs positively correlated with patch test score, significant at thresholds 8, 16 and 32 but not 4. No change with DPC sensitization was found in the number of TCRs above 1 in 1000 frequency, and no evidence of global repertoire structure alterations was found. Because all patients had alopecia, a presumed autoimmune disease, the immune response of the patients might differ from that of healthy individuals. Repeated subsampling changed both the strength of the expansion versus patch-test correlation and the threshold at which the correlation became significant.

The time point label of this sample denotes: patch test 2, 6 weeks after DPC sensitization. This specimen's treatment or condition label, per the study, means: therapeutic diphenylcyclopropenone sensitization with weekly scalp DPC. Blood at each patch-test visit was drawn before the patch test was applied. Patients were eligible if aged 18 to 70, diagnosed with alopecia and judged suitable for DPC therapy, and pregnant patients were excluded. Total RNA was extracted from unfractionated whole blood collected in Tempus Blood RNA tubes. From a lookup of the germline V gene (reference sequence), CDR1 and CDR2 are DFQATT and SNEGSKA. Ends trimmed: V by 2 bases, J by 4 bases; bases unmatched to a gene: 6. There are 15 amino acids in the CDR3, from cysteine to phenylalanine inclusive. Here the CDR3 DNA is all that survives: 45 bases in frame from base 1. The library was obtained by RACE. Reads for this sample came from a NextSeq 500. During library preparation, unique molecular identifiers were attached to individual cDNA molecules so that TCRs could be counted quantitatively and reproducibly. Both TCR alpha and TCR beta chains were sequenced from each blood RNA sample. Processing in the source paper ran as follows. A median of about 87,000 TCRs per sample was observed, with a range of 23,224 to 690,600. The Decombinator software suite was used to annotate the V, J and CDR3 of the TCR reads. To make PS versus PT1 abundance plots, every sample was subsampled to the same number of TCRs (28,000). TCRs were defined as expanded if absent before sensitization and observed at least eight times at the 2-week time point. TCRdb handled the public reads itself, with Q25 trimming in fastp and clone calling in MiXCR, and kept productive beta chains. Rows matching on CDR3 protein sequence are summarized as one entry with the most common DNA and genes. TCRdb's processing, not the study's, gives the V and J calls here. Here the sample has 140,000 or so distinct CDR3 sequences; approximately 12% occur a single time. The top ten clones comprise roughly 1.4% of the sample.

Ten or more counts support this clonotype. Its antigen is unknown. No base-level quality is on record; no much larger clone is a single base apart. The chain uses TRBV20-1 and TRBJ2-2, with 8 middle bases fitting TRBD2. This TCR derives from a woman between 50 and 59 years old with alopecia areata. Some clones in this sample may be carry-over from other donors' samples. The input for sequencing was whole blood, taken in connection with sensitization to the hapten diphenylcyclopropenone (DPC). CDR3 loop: CSARRAGVPTGELFF. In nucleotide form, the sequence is TGCAGTGCTAGAAGAGCGGGAGTGCCCACCGGGGAGCTGTTTTTT.